These T cell receptor beta chains were read from a single sample in a study of T cells in Graves' hyperthyroidism and ophthalmopathy. From the multiplex PCR reads, TCRdb called clonotypes with MiXCR, one entry per CDR3 protein. This table has under 350,000 distinct CDR3 sequences, more than 10% appearing once. The sample taken for sequencing was blood. The receptors derive from a woman in her twenties or thirties with Graves' hyperthyroidism that later progressed to Graves' ophthalmopathy. Both conserved end residues are part of each CDR3. The D gene is left open where the match is weak. A row's size may be missing; if present it is once, few, many or a size class.

TRBD2	few	18	TRBJ2-1	TRBV7-9	TGTGCCAGCAGCTTATTACTCCTCTCTAGCGGGAGTCCGAATGAGCAGTTCTTC	CASSLLLLSSGSPNEQFF
.	few	14	TRBJ1-1	TRBV27	TGTGCCAGCAGGCAGGGACTCGGGAACACTGAAGCTTTCTTT	CASRQGLGNTEAFF
.	few	16	TRBJ2-7	TRBV4-3	TGCGCCAGCAGCCAAGGGGTTGAAGGGCTCTCCTACGAGCAGTACTTC	CASSQGVEGLSYEQYF
.	many	16	TRBJ1-1	TRBV27	TGTGCCAGCAGTTTATGGGCAGGGCCTTATAACACTGAAGCTTTCTTT	CASSLWAGPYNTEAFF
TRBD2	many	14	TRBJ2-7	TRBV7-2	TGTGCCAGCACCATGACTAGCGGGTTCAGGGAGCAGTACTTC	CASTMTSGFREQYF
.	many	16	TRBJ2-7	TRBV30	TGTGCCTGGAGCCGAGGATTGGGGGATGTGTTGCACGAGCAGTACTTC	CAWSRGLGDVLHEQYF
.	many	13	TRBJ1-5	TRBV2	TGTGCCAGCAGAGAGACCGGGGGCCAGCCCCAGCATTTT	CASRETGGQPQHF
TRBD2	many	19	TRBJ2-1	TRBV3-1	TGTGCCAGCAGCCAAGATCGGGCTAGCGGGGGGCCGAACCCCAATGAGCAGTTCTTC	CASSQDRASGGPNPNEQFF
.	many	13	TRBJ2-1	TRBV2	TGTGCCAGCAGTGCGGATCCCGGGGGTGAGCAGTTCTTC	CASSADPGGEQFF
TRBD2	many	14	TRBJ2-5	TRBV20-1	TGCAGTGCTAGAGGAGCGGGAGTCGGAAAGACCCAGTACTTC	CSARGAGVGKTQYF
.	.	15	TRBJ2-1	TRBV18	TGTGCCAGCTCACCACCGGACCAACGGGCCATTGAGCAGTTCTTC	CASSPPDQRAIEQFF
.	many	15	TRBJ2-3	TRBV7-3	TGTGCCAGCAGCTCCTCCGGGACCCCGGGAGATACGCAGTATTTT	CASSSSGTPGDTQYF
TRBD2	many	13	TRBJ2-5	TRBV28	TGTGCCACCCAGCGGGAGGGTTGGGAGACCCAGTACTTC	CATQREGWETQYF
TRBD2	few	15	TRBJ2-5	TRBV19	TGTGCCAGTAGTATCGGACTAGCGGGATTTGAGACCCAGTACTTC	CASSIGLAGFETQYF
TRBD1	.	16	TRBJ1-1	TRBV5-5	TGTGCCAGCAGCTTGGAGTGGGGACAGCGAAACACTGAAGCTTTCTTT	CASSLEWGQRNTEAFF
.	few	13	TRBJ2-7	TRBV9	TGTGCCAGCAGCGTCGGGACGGAACACGAGCAGTACTTC	CASSVGTEHEQYF
.	many	21	TRBJ2-6	TRBV7-9	TGTGCCAGCAGCTCTCCCCAAAGCGCAGGAGCCTACTACTCTGGGGCCAACGTCCTGACTTTC	CASSSPQSAGAYYSGANVLTF
TRBD1	few	19	TRBJ2-1	TRBV20-1	TGCAGTGCTAGCAGGTTGCGGACAGGGGGCGCCCCCGCCTACAATGAGCAGTTCTTC	CSASRLRTGGAPAYNEQFF
.	.	15	TRBJ1-1	TRBV5-1	TGCGCCAGCAGCCCTCCGAAGGGGCGAAACACTGAAGCTTTCTTT	CASSPPKGRNTEAFF